This T cell receptor (beta chain) derives from a study of T-cell reconstitution after alpha-beta-depleted transplantation in children. A library of TCRbeta sequences, prepared with unique molecular identifiers, was generated. MiXCR was run by TCRdb on the PCR reads, yielding one entry per CDR3 protein. This sample has 450,000 to 500,000 distinct CDR3 sequences, with roughly an eighth found just once. The CDR3 runs 14 residues. The germline V and J ends were trimmed by 0 bases and 4 bases, with 10 bases remaining between them. Germline V gene data show CDR1 as SGDLS and CDR2 as YYNGEE. This clonotype was obtained from a human donor who donated a stem cell graft to a child with combined immunodeficiency. The starting material was PBMCs from the stem cell graft donor, obtained from the stem cell graft. The chain has TRBV9 and TRBJ1-2; tentatively, D is TRBD1 (5 bases). This CDR3 is CASSVDGTSYGYTF. CDR3 in DNA: TGTGCCAGCAGCGTAGACGGGACTTCCTATGGCTACACCTTC.